What follows are 14 T cell receptor beta chains derived from one specimen sequenced in a study of beta chain features in type 1 diabetes (dated by TCRdb to the late 2010s). Receptors were amplified or captured by the immunoSEQ multiplex PCR assay. All of the isolated RNA was reverse transcribed with the High Capacity cDNA Reverse Transcription Kit, so expressed TCRB transcripts were sequenced. Sourced from immuneACCESS, this table was stored by TCRdb with only in-frame sequences that have V and J called. A share of the clones is absent; for the studies checked, an unresolved V gene accounts for under half, and the remainder has no known explanation. The sample profile shows approximately 340,000 clones; about 15% of them were found once. The top ten constitute under 0.02% of the sample. Sequencing was done on a sample of naive CD4+ T cells from blood. Per the publication, the cell subset or site label means: true naive CD4+ T cells. The receptors stem from a woman aged 18-29 years in good health.

The chain employs TRBV6-1 and TRBJ2-1; weak D call: TRBD1 (6 bases). The V and J ends lost 0 bases and 7 bases respectively, with 19 bases between them. CDR3 size: 17 residues. Germline V CDR1 and CDR2: MNHNS, SASEGT. The CDR3 region has the DNA TGTGCCAGCAGTGAAGCGCTGGGGAGCCTTAGGGGGAATGAGCAGTTCTTC. Its translation is CASSEALGSLRGNEQFF.

This chain links TRBV13 with TRBJ2-1; D is unclear. Germline lookup yields CDR1 PRHDT and CDR2 FYEKMQ (reference sequence). V was clipped by 5 bases and J by 7 bases, with 9 bases between them. The CDR3 runs 12 residues. The CDR3 sequence: CASSLLVNEQFF. The CDR3 coding sequence is TGTGCCAGCAGCCTTCTAGTGAATGAGCAGTTCTTC.

This chain joins TRBV28 and TRBJ2-7; unclear D gene. V lost 6 bases and J lost 3, with 6 bases in between. This CDR3 has 11 residues. Germline V lookup: CDR1 MDHEN, CDR2 SYDVKM. The CDR3 DNA is TGTGCCAGCAGGACATACTACGAGCAGTACTTC. Protein sequence: CASRTYYEQYF. The full variable domain, its missing parts supplied by reference TRBV28 and TRBJ2-7, is DVKVTQSSRYLVKRTGEKVFLECVQDMDHENMFWYRQDPGLGLRLIYFSYDVKMKEKGDIPEGYSVSREKKERFSLILESASTNQTSMYLCASRTYYEQYFGPGTRLTVT.

This clone appeared a few times. V usage is TRBV4-1 and J usage is TRBJ2-7, with 9 bases identical to TRBD2. J gave up 4 bases and V 2 bases, and 6 bases lay outside the gene matches. Germline V gene sequence: CDR1 MGHRA, CDR2 YSYEKL. There are 15 residues in the CDR3. The CDR3 DNA follows: TGCGCCAGCAGCCAACGGGCGGGAGGGCTATACGAGCAGTACTTC. Protein: CASSQRAGGLYEQYF.

This clone is a singleton in its sample. The chain links TRBV28 to TRBJ2-1, with TRBD2 identical over 7 bases. CDR1 is MDHEN, CDR2 SYDVKM, per germline. The J segment lost 7 bases and the V segment lost 5 bases, leaving 11 bases of the junction unmatched. This CDR3 region has 15 residues. The CDR3 coding sequence is TGTGCCAGCAGTGGGGGGAGGGCCGGAACGAATGAGCAGTTCTTC. Translation: CASSGGRAGTNEQFF.

The table lists this clone with a few counts. The V call is TRBV11-2, the J call TRBJ2-1; D possibly corresponds to TRBD1 (6 bases). The CDR3 has 15 residues. Trimming took off 1 base at V and 4 bases at J, with 11 bases between the two ends. The V gene's germline CDR1 is SGHAT and CDR2 FQNNGV. The CDR3, as DNA: TGTGCCAGCAGCTTAGGCCAGGGGAGTTACAATGAGCAGTTCTTC. The encoded protein is CASSLGQGSYNEQFF.

In this sample, this clone turned up a few times. V is TRBV9 and J is TRBJ2-1, with 7 bases that match TRBD1. The CDR3 sequence is 16 residues long. Trimming at V came to 0 bases and at J to 1 base, leaving 4 bases not matched to a gene. CDR1 SGDLS and CDR2 YYNGEE come from the germline V gene. In DNA form, the CDR3 reads TGTGCCAGCAGCGTAGCAGGGGGACGGTCCTACAATGAGCAGTTCTTC. It yields the protein CASSVAGGRSYNEQFF.

This clone showed up just a few times. This chain connects TRBV7-9 to TRBJ1-2; TRBD1 might be the D (6 bases). V lost 5 bases to trimming and J lost 2 bases, with 9 bases between them. Germline assignment: CDR1 SEHNR and CDR2 FQNEAQ (reference sequence). This CDR3 has 13 residues. The CDR3, as DNA: TGTGCCAGCAGCCCAGACAGGAACTATGGCTACACCTTC. Protein product: CASSPDRNYGYTF.

The chain recombines TRBV7-8 with TRBJ2-7; 10 positions match TRBD2. The germline V gene has CDR1 SGHVS and CDR2 FQNEAQ. The trim removed 5 bases at V and 2 bases at J, leaving 9 bases unmatched. The CDR3 runs 16 residues. The CDR3: CASSVILAGATYEQYF. The CDR3 DNA follows: TGTGCCAGCAGCGTAATCCTAGCGGGAGCCACCTACGAGCAGTACTTC.

The chain has TRBV25-1 and TRBJ2-7, with TRBD1 identical over 8 bases. V lost 2 bases, J lost 2 bases, and 5 bases stayed unmatched. The length of the CDR3 is 15 residues. Germline-derived CDR1 and CDR2 are MGHDK and SYGVNS. CDR3 loop: CASSEPGTGAYEQYF. The CDR3 DNA follows: TGTGCCAGCAGTGAACCCGGGACAGGCGCCTACGAGCAGTACTTC.

This clone was counted a few times. The V gene is TRBV5-1, the J gene TRBJ2-1, with 11 bases that match TRBD2. The CDR3 totals 17 residues. The germline V gene has CDR1 SGHRS and CDR2 YFSETQ. With 4 bases clipped from V and 6 bases from J, the junction kept 12 bases outside the gene matches. The CDR3 bases are TGCGCCAGCAGCACCCGTCCCGGGACTAGCGGTTTCAATGAGCAGTTCTTC. This translates into CASSTRPGTSGFNEQFF.

Here the CDR3 reads CASSLAGLAANNEQFF. In DNA, the CDR3 is TGTGCCAGCAGCTTGGCGGGACTAGCGGCTAACAATGAGCAGTTCTTC. V usage is TRBV5-6 and J usage is TRBJ2-1; 11 bases match TRBD2. Trimming at V came to 0 bases and at J to 5 bases, leaving 4 bases not matched to a gene. This CDR3 region has 16 residues. Germline assignment: CDR1 SGHDT and CDR2 YYEEEE.

A few counts support this clone. The chain carries TRBV27 and TRBJ1-2; 8 nucleotides match TRBD1. V gave up 9 bases and J gave up 4 bases; unmatched junction bases: 16. This CDR3 has 16 amino acids. Germline CDR1 MNHEY, CDR2 SMNVEV (reference sequence). The CDR3 DNA is TGTGCCAGTAGCTACAGAGGACAGGGAGGATTCTATGGCTACACCTTC. Its protein is CASSYRGQGGFYGYTF.

This clone showed up just a few times. The chain uses TRBV6-6 and TRBJ2-7; D is ambiguous. With 6 bases removed from V and 4 bases from J, the gap between germline ends came to 13 bases. Germline CDR1 and CDR2: MNHNY and SVGAGI (reference sequence). The CDR3 is 13 residues long. The chain's CDR3 is CASSPTSIYEQYF. The CDR3 nucleotides are TGTGCCAGCAGCCCAACTTCCATATACGAGCAGTACTTC.